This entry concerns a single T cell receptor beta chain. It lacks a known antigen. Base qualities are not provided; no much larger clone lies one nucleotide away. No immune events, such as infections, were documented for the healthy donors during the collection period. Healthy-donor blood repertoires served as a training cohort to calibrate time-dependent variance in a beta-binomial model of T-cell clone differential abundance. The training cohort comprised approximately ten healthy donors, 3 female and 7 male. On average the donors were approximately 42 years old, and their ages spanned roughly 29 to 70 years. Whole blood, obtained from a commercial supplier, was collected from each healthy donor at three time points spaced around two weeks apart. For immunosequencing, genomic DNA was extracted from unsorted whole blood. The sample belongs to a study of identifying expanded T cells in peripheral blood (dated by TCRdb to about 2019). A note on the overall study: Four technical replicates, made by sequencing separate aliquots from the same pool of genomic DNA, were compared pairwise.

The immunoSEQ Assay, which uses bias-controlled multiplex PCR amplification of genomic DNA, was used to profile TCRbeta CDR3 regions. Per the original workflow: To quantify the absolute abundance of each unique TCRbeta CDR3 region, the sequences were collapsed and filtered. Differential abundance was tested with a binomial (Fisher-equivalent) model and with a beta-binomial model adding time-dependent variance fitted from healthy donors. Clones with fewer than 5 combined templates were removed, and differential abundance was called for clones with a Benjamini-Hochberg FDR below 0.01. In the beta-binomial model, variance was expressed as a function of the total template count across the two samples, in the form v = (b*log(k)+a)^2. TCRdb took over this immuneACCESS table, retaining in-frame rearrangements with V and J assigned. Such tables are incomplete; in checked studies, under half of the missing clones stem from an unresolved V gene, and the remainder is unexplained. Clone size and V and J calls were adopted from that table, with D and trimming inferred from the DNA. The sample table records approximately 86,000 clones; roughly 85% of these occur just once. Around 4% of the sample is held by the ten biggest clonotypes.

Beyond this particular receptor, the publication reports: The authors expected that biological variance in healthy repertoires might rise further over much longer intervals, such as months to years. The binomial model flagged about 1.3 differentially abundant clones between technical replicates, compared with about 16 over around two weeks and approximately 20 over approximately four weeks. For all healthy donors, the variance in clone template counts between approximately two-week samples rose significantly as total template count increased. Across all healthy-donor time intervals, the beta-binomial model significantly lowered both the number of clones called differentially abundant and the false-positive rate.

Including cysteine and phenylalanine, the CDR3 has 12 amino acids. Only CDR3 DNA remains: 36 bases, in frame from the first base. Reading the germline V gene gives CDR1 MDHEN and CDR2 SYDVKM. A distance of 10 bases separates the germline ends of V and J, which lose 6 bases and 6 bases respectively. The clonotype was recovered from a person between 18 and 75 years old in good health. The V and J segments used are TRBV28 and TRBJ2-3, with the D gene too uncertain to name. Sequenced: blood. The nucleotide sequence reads TGTGCCAGCAGCTCGATCAGGGATACGCAGTATTTT. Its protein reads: CASSSIRDTQYF.